Listed below are T cell receptor beta chains from one sample, sequenced in a study of blood T cell repertoires in COVID-19. Some clones are missing from TCRdb's copy, which holds only in-frame ones; the method was immunoSEQ multiplex PCR. The sample has around 310,000 clones; roughly nine tenths are singletons. Sequencing was done on a sample of PBMCs or T cells enriched from blood (not recorded which). Receptors originate from a woman aged 30 to 39 who had recovered from COVID-19. Each CDR3 is given without its conserved first and last residue. Each record gives: D gene, J gene, V gene, clone size, CDR3 protein. D genes are given only for firm matches. The size field is filled for only some rows; it gives once, few, many or a size class.

>TRBD1|TRBJ1-3|TRBV6-5|.
ASSLGQGGVNTIY
>TRBD1|TRBJ1-6|TRBV19|.
ASSLRTGANSPLH
>.|TRBJ1-5|TRBV19|.
ASSRGYSNQPQH
>TRBD1|TRBJ2-3|TRBV19|.
ASGDRGDTQY
>TRBD2|TRBJ2-5|TRBV2|.
ASSEMGLENETQY
>.|TRBJ1-5|TRBV15|.
ATSRGVIGDGNQPQH
>TRBD1|TRBJ1-5|TRBV18|.
ASSPGQGVDQPQH
>TRBD1|TRBJ2-7|TRBV6-5|once
ASSYSGTEDYEQY
>.|TRBJ2-7|TRBV28|.
ASSLWEATYEQY
>TRBD1|TRBJ1-1|TRBV5-1|.
ASSVLDRGVGTEAF
>.|TRBJ2-7|TRBV6-4|.
APGSGDTH
>.|TRBJ1-1|TRBV28|.
ASKSRHPRTEAF
>TRBD2|TRBJ2-5|TRBV2|.
ASISGLAGVVSSETQY
>.|TRBJ2-7|TRBV6-5|.
ASRATVRSYEQY
>TRBD2|TRBJ2-3|TRBV27|.
ASSWRGTDTQY
>.|TRBJ2-1|TRBV6-1|.
ASSDGTGNNEQF
>TRBD2|TRBJ2-3|TRBV6-5|.
AIERTSGTGDTQY
>.|TRBJ2-7|TRBV19|.
ASSIGGGPSYEQY
>.|TRBJ1-1|TRBV7-9|.
ASSSLGGRTTEAF
>TRBD1|TRBJ1-1|TRBV6-5|.
ASSYERTGRTEAF
>TRBD1|TRBJ2-1|TRBV9|.
ASSVSTGVGEQF
>.|TRBJ2-3|TRBV11-2|.
ASSLDGGLSTDTQY
>TRBD1|TRBJ1-5|TRBV27|.
ASSMTGANNQPQH
>.|TRBJ2-7|TRBV6-6|once
ASTQVGAGQY
>.|TRBJ2-1|TRBV19|once
ASSISLVRVNEQF
>.|TRBJ1-2|TRBV9|.
ASSVDLQGGYT
>TRBD1|TRBJ1-1|TRBV28|.
ASSFGMGQGIAF
>TRBD1|TRBJ2-5|TRBV19|.
ASSGTGQTVRSLETQY
>.|TRBJ1-3|TRBV10-3|.
AISSEPGVTIY
>.|TRBJ2-1|TRBV5-5|.
ASSPRAGGGSYNEQF
>TRBD1|TRBJ2-7|TRBV11-2|.
ASSLSRTGRYEQY
>.|TRBJ2-6|TRBV7-9|.
ASRSGTDYSGANVLT
>.|TRBJ1-2|TRBV19|.
ASSIDSTAGDKSNYGYT
>TRBD1|TRBJ2-5|TRBV27|.
ASSYGPGGGTQY
>TRBD2|TRBJ2-1|TRBV4-1|.
ASRSGRNYNEQF
>.|TRBJ1-1|TRBV19|.
ASSIGGNTEAF
>TRBD1|TRBJ1-4|TRBV7-9|.
ASSLTGQNNEKLF
>.|TRBJ1-4|TRBV6-5|.
ASHPSFGLNEKLF
>TRBD1|TRBJ1-1|TRBV11-2|.
ASSYRGAVNTEAF
>.|TRBJ2-7|TRBV5-1|once
ASSVTWEVPYEQY
>.|TRBJ1-5|TRBV28|.
ASSSRTAHSNQPQH